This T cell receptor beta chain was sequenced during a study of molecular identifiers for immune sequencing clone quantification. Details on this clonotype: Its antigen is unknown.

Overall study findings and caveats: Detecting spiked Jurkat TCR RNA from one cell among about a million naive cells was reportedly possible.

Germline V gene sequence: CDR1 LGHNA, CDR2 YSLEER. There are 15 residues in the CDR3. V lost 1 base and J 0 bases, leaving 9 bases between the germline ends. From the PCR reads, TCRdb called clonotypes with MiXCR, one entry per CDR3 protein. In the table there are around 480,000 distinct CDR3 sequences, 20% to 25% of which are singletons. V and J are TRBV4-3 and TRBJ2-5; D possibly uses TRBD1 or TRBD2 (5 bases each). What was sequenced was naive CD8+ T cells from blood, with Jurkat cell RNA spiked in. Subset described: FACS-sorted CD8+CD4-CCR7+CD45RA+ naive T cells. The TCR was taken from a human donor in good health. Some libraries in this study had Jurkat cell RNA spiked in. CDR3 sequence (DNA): TGCGCCAGCAGCCAAGGGGGACCCTACCAAGAGACCCAGTACTTC. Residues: CASSQGGPYQETQYF.